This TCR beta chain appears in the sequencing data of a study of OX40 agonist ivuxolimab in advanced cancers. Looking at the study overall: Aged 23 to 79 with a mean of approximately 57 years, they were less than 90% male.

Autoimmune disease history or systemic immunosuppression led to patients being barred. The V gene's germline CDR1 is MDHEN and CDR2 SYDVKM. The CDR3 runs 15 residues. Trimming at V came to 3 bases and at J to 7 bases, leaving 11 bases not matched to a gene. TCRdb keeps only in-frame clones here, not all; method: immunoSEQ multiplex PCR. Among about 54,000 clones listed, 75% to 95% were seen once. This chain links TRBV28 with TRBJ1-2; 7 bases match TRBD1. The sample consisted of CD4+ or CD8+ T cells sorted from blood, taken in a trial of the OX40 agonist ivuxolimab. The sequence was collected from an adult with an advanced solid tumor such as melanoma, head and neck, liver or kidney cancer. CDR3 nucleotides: TGTGCCAGCAGTTTTTATCGGGACAGTAGGCGTGGCTACACCTTC. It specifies CASSFYRDSRRGYTF.